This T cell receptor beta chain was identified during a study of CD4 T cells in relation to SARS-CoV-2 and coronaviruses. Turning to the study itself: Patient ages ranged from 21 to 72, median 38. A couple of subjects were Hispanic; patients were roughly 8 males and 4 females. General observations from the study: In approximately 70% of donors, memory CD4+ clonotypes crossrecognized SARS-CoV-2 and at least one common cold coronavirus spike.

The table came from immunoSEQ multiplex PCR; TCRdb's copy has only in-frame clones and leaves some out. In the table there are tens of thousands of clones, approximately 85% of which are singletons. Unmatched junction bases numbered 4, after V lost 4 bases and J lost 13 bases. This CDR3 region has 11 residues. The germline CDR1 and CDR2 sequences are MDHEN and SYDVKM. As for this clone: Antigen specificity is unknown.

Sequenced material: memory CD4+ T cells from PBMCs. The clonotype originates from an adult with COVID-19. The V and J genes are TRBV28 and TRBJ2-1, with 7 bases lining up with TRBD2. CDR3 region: CASSSRLAQFF. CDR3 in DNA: TGTGCCAGCAGTTCCAGACTAGCCCAGTTCTTC.